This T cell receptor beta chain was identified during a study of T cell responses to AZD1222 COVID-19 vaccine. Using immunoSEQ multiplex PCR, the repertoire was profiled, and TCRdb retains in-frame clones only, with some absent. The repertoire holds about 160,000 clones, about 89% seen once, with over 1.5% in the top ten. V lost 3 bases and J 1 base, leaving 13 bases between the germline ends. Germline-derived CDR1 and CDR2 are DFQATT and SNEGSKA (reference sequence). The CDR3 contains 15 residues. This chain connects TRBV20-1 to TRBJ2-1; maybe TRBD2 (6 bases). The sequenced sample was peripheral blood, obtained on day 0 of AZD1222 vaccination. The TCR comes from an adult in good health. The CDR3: CSASSYGGSYNEQFF. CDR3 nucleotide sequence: TGCAGTGCTAGTAGTTACGGGGGTTCCTACAATGAGCAGTTCTTC.